The 5 T cell receptor beta chains listed next were all sequenced from one sample in a study of T cell responses to AZD1222 COVID-19 vaccine. TCRdb keeps only in-frame clones here, not all; method: immunoSEQ multiplex PCR. The sample records approximately 190,000 clones, under 95% being singletons. This material consisted of peripheral blood, taken on day 0 of AZD1222 vaccination. The receptors were sampled from an adult in good health.

The genes are TRBV7-2 and TRBJ1-5, with a possible D match to TRBD1 (6 bases). Germline lookup yields CDR1 SGHTA and CDR2 FQGNSA. Trimming stripped 0 bases from V and 8 bases from J, with 14 bases between. This CDR3 is built from 15 residues. The CDR3 sequence: CASSLASTGTEPQHF. In DNA form, the CDR3 reads TGTGCCAGCAGCTTAGCGTCGACAGGCACCGAGCCCCAGCATTTT.

This chain connects TRBV13 to TRBJ2-7; the match to TRBD1 covers 7 bases. Trimming removed 4 bases from V and 2 bases from J; junction bases left unmatched: 8. Germline CDR1 PRHDT, CDR2 FYEKMQ (reference sequence). This CDR3 has 15 residues. This CDR3 reads CASSSGQLGTYEQYF. CDR3 in DNA: TGTGCCAGCAGCTCGGGACAGCTCGGAACCTACGAGCAGTACTTC.

This chain uses TRBV7-8 with TRBJ2-7, with D perhaps being TRBD1 or TRBD2 (5 bases each). The V and J ends lost 4 bases and 2 bases respectively, with 12 bases between them. Germline V CDR1 and CDR2: SGHVS, FQNEAQ. The CDR3 runs to 14 residues. This chain's CDR3 is CASSSDGATYEQYF. In DNA form, the CDR3 reads TGTGCCAGCAGCTCCGACGGGGCGACCTACGAGCAGTACTTC.

This chain links TRBV20-1 with TRBJ1-6; D perhaps matches TRBD1 (5 bases). Germline V gene lookup returns CDR1 DFQATT and CDR2 SNEGSKA (reference sequence). V was clipped by 3 bases and J by 9 bases, with 12 bases between them. The CDR3 covers 13 residues. The CDR3 bases are TGCAGTGCTAGTGGCAGGGAGAGTTCACCCCTCCACTTT. It codes for CSASGRESSPLHF.

The V call is TRBV3-1 (or the pseudogene TRBV3-2), the J call TRBJ2-7; D unclear. The germline CDR1 and CDR2 sequences are LGHDT and YNNKEL (reference sequence). CDR3 size: 17 residues. V dropped 1 base and J dropped 3 bases, with 19 bases sitting between them. The CDR3 region is CASSQVGSALGYYEQYF. DNA of the CDR3: TGTGCCAGCAGCCAAGTGGGCTCAGCTTTAGGTTACTACGAGCAGTACTTC.